The 2 T cell receptor beta chains reported below all come from one sample, sequenced in a study of CD8 T cells in ankylosing spondylitis. A single record per CDR3 protein comes from TCRdb applying MiXCR to the 5' RACE reads. The table records approximately 300,000 distinct CDR3 sequences, around 20% of them present only once. Sequencing used blood, either unsorted or a sorted T cell fraction (not recorded which). The receptors shown here come from a male donor with ankylosing spondylitis or in good health (not recorded which).

The V and J genes are TRBV12-3 or TRBV12-4 and TRBJ1-2, with 8 bases identical to TRBD1. The length of the CDR3 is 14 residues. V trimming: 2 bases; J trimming: 6 bases; junction bases outside the gene matches: 5. The CDR3 DNA is TGTGCCAGCAGTTTATACAGGGGGACCGATGGCTACACCTTC. It is translated as CASSLYRGTDGYTF.

V is TRBV27 and J is TRBJ1-5; maybe TRBD1 (5 bases). The CDR3 has 16 amino acids. V lost 4 bases, J lost 0 bases, and 13 bases lay in between. Germline CDR1 and CDR2: MNHEY and SMNVEV (reference sequence). CDR3: CASSSRGTYSNQPQHF. In DNA form, the CDR3 reads TGTGCCAGCAGTTCGCGGGGGACCTATAGCAATCAGCCCCAGCATTTT.